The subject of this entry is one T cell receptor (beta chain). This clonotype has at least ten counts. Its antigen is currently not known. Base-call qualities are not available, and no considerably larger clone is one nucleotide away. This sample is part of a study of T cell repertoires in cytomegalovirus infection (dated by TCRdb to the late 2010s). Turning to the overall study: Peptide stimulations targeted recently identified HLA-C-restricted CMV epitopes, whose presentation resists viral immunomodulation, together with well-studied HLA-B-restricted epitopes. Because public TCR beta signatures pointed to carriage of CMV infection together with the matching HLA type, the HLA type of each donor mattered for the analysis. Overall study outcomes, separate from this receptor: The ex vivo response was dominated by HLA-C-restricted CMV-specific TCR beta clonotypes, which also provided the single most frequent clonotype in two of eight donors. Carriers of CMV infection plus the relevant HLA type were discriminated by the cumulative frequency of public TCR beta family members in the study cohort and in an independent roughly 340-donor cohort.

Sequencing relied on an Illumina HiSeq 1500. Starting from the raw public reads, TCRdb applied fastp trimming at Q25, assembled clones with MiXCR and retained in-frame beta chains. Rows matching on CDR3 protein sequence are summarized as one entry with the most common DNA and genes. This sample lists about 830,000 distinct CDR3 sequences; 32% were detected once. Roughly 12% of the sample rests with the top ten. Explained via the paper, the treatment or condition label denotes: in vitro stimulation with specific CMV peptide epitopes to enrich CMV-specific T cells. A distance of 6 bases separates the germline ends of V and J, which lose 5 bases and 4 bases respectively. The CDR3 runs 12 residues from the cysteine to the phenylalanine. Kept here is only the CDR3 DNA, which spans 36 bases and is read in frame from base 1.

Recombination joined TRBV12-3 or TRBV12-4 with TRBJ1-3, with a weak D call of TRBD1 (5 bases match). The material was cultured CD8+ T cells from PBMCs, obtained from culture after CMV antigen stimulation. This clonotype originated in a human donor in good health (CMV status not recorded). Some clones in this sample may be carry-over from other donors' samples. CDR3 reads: CASSPGGNTIYF. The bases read TGTGCCAGCAGTCCAGGGGGAAACACCATATATTTT.